This TCR beta chain stems from a study of blood T cell repertoires in COVID-19 (dated by TCRdb to about 2020). Notes on the research overall: Collaborator samples came from the United States, Italy and Spain and covered acute and convalescent phases of COVID-19. The prospective study material was composed of cDNA or gDNA derived from T cells, B-cell-depleted T cells, or PBMCs. Subjects who had been exposed to COVID-19, were actively infected with it, or had recovered from it provided the deeply sampled blood TCRbeta repertoires that made up the dataset. The repertoires were made available in a free public database intended to serve as a resource for research on the immune response to SARS-CoV-2. The samples were drawn from the first 160 participants of the ongoing ImmuneRACE study and from 1,254 subjects provided by 6 global collaborators. Sample metadata almost always included a de-identified subject ID, COVID-19 status, age in years and sex. HLA class I and class II types, where available, came from metadata supplied by the sample provider rather than from assay-based typing.

TCRbeta CDR3 regions were amplified from genomic DNA by means of the immunoSEQ Assay, a bias-controlled multiplex PCR. In the authors' own workflow: The number of nucleated cells in each sample was estimated from the amplification of reference gene primers within the assay. To quantify the absolute abundance of each unique TCRbeta CDR3 rearrangement, sequence reads were collapsed and filtered. Productive Simpson clonality was computed per sample as the square root of Simpson's diversity index over productive rearrangements. TCRdb carries this immuneACCESS record with in-frame sequences only. Its versions omit some clonotypes, under half of them owing to an unresolved V gene in the studies checked, with the rest unexplained. V and J calls and clone size are copied from that table; D and trimming were computed from the DNA. The sample table shows about 190,000 clones, and about 89% are seen once. 6.7% of the sample is held by the ten biggest clonotypes.

About this clone itself: What this receptor recognizes is not known. Per-base quality was not reported, and no clone a single base away is much larger than it.

Including the terminal cysteine and phenylalanine, the CDR3 comprises 16 residues. Only the CDR3 part of the read is kept: 48 bases, read in frame from the first base. Taken from the germline V gene, the CDR1 and CDR2 loops are SGHVS and FNYEAQ. Unmatched junction bases come to 3, with V trimmed by 0 bases and J by 7 bases. Study-wide conclusions, independent of this receptor: How much clinical and demographic metadata was included differed by source and by participant, and the metadata was provided uncurated.

The collaborating institutions used their own protocols to collect whole blood in K2EDTA tubes. For TCRbeta analysis, collaborators shipped samples in one of three forms: frozen whole blood, isolated PBMCs, or DNA extracted from either of those sample types. The origin of this receptor is a middle-aged man with acute or convalescent COVID-19. What was sequenced was peripheral blood. The chain is encoded by TRBV7-6 joined to TRBJ1-6; TRBD1 aligns with 10 central bases. For the CDR3, the sequence is CASSLATDRGNSPLHF. In nucleotide form, the sequence is TGTGCCAGCAGCTTAGCGACGGACAGGGGGAATTCACCCCTCCACTTT. This CDR3, with the reference TRBV7-6 and TRBJ1-6 proteins standing in past its ends, gives the full variable domain GAGVSQSPRYKVTKRGQDVALRCDPISGHVSLYWYRQALGQGPEFLTYFNYEAQQDKSGLPNDRFSAERPEGSISTLTIQRTEQRDSAMYRCASSLATDRGNSPLHFGNGTRLTVT.